The source of this T cell receptor (beta chain) is a study of cytomegalovirus exposure and HLA in healthy donors. The study, taken as a whole, reports: Cytomegalovirus association was assigned to about 150 TCR beta chains. The study reported that TCR beta sequences accurately predicted HLA-A and HLA-B alleles in most subjects.

The PCR used 60 Vbeta and 13 Jbeta primers. The authors' processing: Roughly 11 million of the approximately 80 million unique TCR beta chains counted in a later analysis were shared. Method: immunoSEQ multiplex PCR; TCRdb's copy keeps in-frame clones and lacks some. V and J calls and clone size are given by that table; D and trimming were obtained from the DNA. The sample holds about 170,000 clones, around 80% seen once. Germline V lookup: CDR1 KGHSH, CDR2 LQKENI. V dropped 2 bases and J dropped 2 bases, with 18 bases sitting between them. The CDR3 has 17 amino acids. In this sample, this clone turned up a few times. Its antigen is as yet unknown.

This chain links TRBV18 with TRBJ1-2, with D tentatively TRBD1 (5 bases). Sequences were obtained from PBMCs. The sequence came from a woman between 50 and 59 years old in good health and CMV-seropositive. CDR3 in amino acids: CASSPEQVVSLNYGYTF. CDR3 coding DNA: TGTGCCAGCTCACCAGAACAGGTAGTTTCGTTGAACTATGGCTACACCTTC.